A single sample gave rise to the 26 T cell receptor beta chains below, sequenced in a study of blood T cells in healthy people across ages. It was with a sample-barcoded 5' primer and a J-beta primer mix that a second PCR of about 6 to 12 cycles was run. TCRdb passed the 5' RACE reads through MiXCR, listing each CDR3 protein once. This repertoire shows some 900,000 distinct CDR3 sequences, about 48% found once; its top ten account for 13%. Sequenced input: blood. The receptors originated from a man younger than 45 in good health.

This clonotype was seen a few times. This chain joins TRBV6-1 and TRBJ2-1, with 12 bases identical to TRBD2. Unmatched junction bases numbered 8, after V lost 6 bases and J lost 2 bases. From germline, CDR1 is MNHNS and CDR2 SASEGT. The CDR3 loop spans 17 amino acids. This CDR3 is CASSPLAGGRTYNEQFF. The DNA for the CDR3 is TGTGCCAGCAGCCCCCTAGCGGGGGGGCGCACCTACAATGAGCAGTTCTTC.

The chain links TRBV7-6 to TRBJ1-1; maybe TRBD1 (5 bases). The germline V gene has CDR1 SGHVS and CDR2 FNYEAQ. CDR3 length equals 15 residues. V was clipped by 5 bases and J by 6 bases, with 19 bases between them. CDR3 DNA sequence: TGTGCCAGCAGCCTTCGAGGGGCAGGGATATCTGAAGCTTTCTTT. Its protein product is CASSLRGAGISEAFF.

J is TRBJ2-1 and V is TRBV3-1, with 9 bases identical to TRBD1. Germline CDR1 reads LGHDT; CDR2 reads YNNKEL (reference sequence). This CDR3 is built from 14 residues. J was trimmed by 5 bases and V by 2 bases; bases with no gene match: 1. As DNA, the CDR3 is TGTGCCAGCAGCCAATGGACAGGGGACAATGAGCAGTTCTTC. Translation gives CASSQWTGDNEQFF.

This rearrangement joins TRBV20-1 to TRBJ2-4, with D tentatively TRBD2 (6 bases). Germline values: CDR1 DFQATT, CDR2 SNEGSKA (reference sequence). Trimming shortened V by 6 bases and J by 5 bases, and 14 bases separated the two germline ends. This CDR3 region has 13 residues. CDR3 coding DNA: TGCAGTGCGAAGTGGGGGGTTGAAAACATTCAGTACTTC. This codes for CSAKWGVENIQYF.

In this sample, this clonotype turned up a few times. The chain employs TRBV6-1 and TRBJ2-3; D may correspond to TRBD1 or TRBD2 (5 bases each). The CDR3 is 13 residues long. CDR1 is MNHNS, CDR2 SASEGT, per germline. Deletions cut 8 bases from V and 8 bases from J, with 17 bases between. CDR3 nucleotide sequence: TGTGCCAGCCTTGAAGAGGGGCGGAGTACGCAGTATTTT. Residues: CASLEEGRSTQYF.

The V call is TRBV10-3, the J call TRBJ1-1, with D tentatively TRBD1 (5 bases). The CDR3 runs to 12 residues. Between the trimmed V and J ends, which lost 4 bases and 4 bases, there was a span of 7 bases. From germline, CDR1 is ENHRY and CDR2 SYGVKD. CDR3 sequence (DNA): TGTGCCATCAGTGTCGGGGGCACTGAAGCTTTCTTT. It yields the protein CAISVGGTEAFF.

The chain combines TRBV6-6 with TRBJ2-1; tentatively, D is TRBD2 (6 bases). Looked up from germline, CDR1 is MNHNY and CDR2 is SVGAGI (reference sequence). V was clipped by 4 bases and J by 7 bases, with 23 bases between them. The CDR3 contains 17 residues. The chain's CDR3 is CASSSLGRAGPENEQFF. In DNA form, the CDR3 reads TGTGCCAGCAGTTCCCTCGGGAGAGCGGGTCCCGAGAATGAGCAGTTCTTC.

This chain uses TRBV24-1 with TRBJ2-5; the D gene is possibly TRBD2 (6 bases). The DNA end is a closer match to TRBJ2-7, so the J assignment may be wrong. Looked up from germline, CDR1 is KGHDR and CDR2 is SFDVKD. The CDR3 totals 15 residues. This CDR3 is CATSDLRETGYEQYF. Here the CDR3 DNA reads TGTGCCACCAGTGATTTGCGGGAGACGGGCTACGAGCAGTACTTC.

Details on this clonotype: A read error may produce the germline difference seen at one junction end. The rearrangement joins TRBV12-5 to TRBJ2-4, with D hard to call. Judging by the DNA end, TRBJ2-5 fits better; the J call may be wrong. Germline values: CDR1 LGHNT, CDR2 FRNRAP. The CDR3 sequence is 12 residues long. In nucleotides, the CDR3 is TGTGCTAGCGATACAGACCAAGGGACCCAGTACTTC. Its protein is CASDTDQGTQYF.

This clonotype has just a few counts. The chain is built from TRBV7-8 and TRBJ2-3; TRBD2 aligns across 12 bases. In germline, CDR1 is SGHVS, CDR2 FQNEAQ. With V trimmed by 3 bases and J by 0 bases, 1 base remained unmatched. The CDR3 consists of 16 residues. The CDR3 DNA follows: TGTGCCAGCAGCTTTCTAGCGGGGGGGAGCACAGATACGCAGTATTTT. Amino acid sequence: CASSFLAGGSTDTQYF.

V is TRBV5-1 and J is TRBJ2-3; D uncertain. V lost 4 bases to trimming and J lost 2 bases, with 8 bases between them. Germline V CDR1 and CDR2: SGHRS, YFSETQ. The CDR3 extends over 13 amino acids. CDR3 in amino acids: CASSERSTDTQYF. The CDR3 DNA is TGCGCCAGCAGCGAACGGTCCACAGATACGCAGTATTTT. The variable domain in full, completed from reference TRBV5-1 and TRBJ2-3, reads KAGVTQTPRYLIKTRGQQVTLSCSPISGHRSVSWYQQTPGQGLQFLFEYFSETQRNKGNFPGRFSGRQFSNSRSEMNVSTLELGDSALYLCASSERSTDTQYFGPGTRLTVL.

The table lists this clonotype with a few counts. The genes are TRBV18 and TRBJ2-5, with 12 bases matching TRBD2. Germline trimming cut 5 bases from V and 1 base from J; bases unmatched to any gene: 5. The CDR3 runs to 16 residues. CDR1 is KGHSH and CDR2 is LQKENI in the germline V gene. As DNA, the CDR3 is TGTGCCAGCTCAACCCTACTAGCGGGGGGCCAAGAGACCCAGTACTTC. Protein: CASSTLLAGGQETQYF.

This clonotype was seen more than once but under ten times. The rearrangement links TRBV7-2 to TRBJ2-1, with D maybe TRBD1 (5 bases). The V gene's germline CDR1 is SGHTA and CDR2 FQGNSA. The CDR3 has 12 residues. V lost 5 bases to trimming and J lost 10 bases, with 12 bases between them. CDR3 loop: CASSIQVKEQFF. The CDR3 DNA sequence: TGTGCCAGCAGCATACAGGTTAAGGAGCAGTTCTTC.

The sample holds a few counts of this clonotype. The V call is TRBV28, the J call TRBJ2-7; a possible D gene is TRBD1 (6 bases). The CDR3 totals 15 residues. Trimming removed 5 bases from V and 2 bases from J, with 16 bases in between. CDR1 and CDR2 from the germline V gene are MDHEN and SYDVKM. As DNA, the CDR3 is TGTGCCAGCAGTGATCCGGGACAACGCCCCTACGAGCAGTACTTC. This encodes CASSDPGQRPYEQYF.

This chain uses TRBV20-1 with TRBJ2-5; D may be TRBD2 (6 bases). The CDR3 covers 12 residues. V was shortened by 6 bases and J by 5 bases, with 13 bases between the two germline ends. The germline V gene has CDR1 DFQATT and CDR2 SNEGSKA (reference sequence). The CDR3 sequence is CSAAAGPETQYF. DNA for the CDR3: TGCAGTGCAGCGGCGGGGCCCGAGACCCAGTACTTC.

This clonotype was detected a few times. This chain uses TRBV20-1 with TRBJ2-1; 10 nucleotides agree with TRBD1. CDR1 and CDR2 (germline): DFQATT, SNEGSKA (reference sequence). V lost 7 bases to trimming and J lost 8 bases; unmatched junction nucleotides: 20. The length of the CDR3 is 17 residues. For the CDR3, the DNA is TGCAGTGGGAAGTGGGGGGACAGGGGAGTTTTTTGGGATGAGCAGTTCTTC. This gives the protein CSGKWGDRGVFWDEQFF.

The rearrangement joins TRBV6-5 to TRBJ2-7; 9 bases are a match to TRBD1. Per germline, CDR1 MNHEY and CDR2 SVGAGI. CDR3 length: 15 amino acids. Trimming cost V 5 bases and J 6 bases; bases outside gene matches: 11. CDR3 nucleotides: TGTGCCAGCAGTGCCTCACAGGGGGCGCGGGGCGAGCAGTACTTC. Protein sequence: CASSASQGARGEQYF.

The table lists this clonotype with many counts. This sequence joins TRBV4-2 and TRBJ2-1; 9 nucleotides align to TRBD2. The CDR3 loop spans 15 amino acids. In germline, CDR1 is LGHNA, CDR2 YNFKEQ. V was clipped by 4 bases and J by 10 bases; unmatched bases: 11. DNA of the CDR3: TGTGCCAGCAGCCCGTTTGGCGGGGGGGCTATGGAGCAGTTCTTC. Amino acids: CASSPFGGGAMEQFF.

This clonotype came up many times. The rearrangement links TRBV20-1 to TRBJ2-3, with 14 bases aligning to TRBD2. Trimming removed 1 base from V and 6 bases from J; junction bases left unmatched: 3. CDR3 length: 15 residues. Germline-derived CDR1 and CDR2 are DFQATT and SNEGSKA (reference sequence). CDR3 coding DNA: TGCAGTGCTAGAGGACTAGCGGGGGGGCTCGATACGCAGTATTTT. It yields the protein CSARGLAGGLDTQYF.

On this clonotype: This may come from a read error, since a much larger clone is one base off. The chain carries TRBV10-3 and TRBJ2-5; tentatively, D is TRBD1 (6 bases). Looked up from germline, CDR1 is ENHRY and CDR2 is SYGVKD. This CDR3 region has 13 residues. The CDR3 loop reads CAISRGQQEAQYF. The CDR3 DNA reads TGTGCCATTTCCAGAGGACAGCAAGAGGCCCAGTACTTC.

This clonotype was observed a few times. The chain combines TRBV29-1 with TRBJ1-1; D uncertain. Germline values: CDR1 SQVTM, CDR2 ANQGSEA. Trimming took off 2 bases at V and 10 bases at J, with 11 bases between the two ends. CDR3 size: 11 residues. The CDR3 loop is CSVEFLGRAFF. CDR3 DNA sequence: TGCAGCGTTGAATTCTTAGGACGAGCTTTCTTT.

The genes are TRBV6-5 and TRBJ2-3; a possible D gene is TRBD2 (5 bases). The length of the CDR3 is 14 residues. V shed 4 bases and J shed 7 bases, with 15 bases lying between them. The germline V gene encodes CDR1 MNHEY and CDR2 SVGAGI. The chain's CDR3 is CASSSLATTNTQYF. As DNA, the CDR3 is TGTGCCAGCAGTTCCTTAGCGACGACGAATACGCAGTATTTT.

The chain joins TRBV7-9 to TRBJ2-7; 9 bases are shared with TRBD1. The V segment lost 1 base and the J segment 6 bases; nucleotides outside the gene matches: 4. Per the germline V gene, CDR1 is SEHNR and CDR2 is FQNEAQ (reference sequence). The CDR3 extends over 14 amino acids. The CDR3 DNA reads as TGTGCCAGCAGCTTAGGAGGACAGGGGATCGAGCAGTACTTC. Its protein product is CASSLGGQGIEQYF.

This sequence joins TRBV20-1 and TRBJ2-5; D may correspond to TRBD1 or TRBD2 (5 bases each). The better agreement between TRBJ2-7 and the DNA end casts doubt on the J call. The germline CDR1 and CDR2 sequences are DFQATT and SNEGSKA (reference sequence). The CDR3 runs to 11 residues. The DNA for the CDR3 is TGCAGTGCTAGGGGACGTAGCGAGCAGTACTTC. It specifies CSARGRSEQYF.

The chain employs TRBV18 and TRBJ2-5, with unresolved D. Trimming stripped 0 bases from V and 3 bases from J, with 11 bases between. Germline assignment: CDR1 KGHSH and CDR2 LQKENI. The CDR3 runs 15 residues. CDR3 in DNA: TGTGCCAGCTCACCACCGTTAGGTTGGAAAGAGACCCAGTACTTC. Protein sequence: CASSPPLGWKETQYF.

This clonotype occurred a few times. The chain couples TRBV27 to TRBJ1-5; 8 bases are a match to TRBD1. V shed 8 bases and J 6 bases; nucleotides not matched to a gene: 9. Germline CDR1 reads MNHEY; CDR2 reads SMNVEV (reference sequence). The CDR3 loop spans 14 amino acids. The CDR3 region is CASRQGPGTQPQHF. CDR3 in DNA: TGTGCCAGCCGACAGGGGCCTGGGACTCAGCCCCAGCATTTT.